The 8 T cell receptor beta chains reported below all come from one sample, sequenced in a study of siplizumab effects on memory and regulatory T cells. This table comes from immunoSEQ multiplex PCR, and its TCRdb copy is limited to in-frame clones, with some not included. This table holds approximately 100,000 clones, approximately 90% found once. Sequenced material: Tregs sorted from blood. These receptor sequences come from a human donor in good health.

The chain carries TRBV23-1 and TRBJ1-4; D is unclear. TRBV23-1 is flagged as an ORF with uncertain function. Trimming took off 4 bases at V and 3 bases at J, with 12 bases between the two ends. The CDR3 runs to 15 residues. CDR3 amino acids: CASSLTDGPNEKLFF. The DNA of the CDR3 is TGCGCCAGCAGTCTTACGGACGGCCCTAATGAAAAACTGTTTTTT.

On this clone: The junction does not match germline at one end; this may be a read error. The rearrangement uses TRBV5-4 and TRBJ1-4; weak D call: TRBD1 (5 bases). The CDR3 is made up of 12 amino acids. Germline V CDR1 and CDR2: SGHNT, YYREEE (reference sequence). The chain's CDR3 is CASSLGGKKLFF. CDR3 DNA: TGTGCCAGCAGTTTGGGGGGGAAAAAACTGTTTTTT.

The chain has TRBV5-4 and TRBJ2-2; possible D gene TRBD1, 6 bases. The V gene's germline CDR1 is SGHNT and CDR2 YYREEE (reference sequence). The CDR3 has 14 amino acids. V was cut by 3 bases and J by 4 bases, with 10 bases left in between. The CDR3 DNA sequence: TGTGCCAGCAGCTCCGGGACACTCACCGGGGAGCTGTTTTTT. This codes for CASSSGTLTGELFF.

The chain couples TRBV18 to TRBJ2-3; D is ambiguous. CDR3 length equals 15 residues. Germline V gene sequence: CDR1 KGHSH, CDR2 LQKENI. Trimming stripped 3 bases from V and 5 bases from J, with 15 bases between. This CDR3 reads CASSPRPGGLDTQYF. DNA of the CDR3: TGTGCCAGCTCACCGAGGCCCGGTGGCTTAGATACGCAGTATTTT.

This clone has just one count. The J gene is TRBJ2-2, the V gene TRBV5-4, with D possibly TRBD1 on 5 matching bases. Deletions cut 5 bases from V and 4 bases from J, with 9 bases between. Germline assignment: CDR1 SGHNT and CDR2 YYREEE (reference sequence). The CDR3 has 13 residues. CDR3 DNA sequence: TGTGCCAGCAGTCGACAGTCCACCGGGGAGCTGTTTTTT. This translates into CASSRQSTGELFF.

The table lists this clone with a count of one. This chain joins TRBV19 and TRBJ2-7, with 7 bases identical to TRBD2. The CDR3 runs to 13 residues. CDR1 and CDR2 (germline): LNHDA, SQIVND (reference sequence). V trimming: 10 bases; J trimming: 7 bases; junction bases outside the gene matches: 13. DNA for the CDR3: TGTGCCACCCGCCATGGCCGAGCGGGGGAGCAGTACTTC. Translated: CATRHGRAGEQYF.

This chain joins TRBV27 and TRBJ2-2, with TRBD2 identical over 10 bases. Germline V CDR1 and CDR2: MNHEY, SMNVEV (reference sequence). The CDR3 contains 16 residues. V gave up 3 bases and J gave up 5 bases; unmatched junction bases: 6. CDR3 in amino acids: CASSFRSGRGTGELFF. The CDR3 coding sequence is TGTGCCAGCAGTTTCCGGAGCGGGAGGGGGACCGGGGAGCTGTTTTTT.

The rearrangement uses TRBV5-1 and TRBJ2-2; TRBD2 matches 8 bases. The CDR3 spans 15 residues. With V trimmed by 5 bases and J by 5 bases, 8 bases remained unmatched. Germline lookup yields CDR1 SGHRS and CDR2 YFSETQ. This chain's CDR3 is CASRPAGVGTGELFF. The CDR3 DNA reads as TGCGCCAGCAGGCCAGCGGGAGTGGGTACCGGGGAGCTGTTTTTT.